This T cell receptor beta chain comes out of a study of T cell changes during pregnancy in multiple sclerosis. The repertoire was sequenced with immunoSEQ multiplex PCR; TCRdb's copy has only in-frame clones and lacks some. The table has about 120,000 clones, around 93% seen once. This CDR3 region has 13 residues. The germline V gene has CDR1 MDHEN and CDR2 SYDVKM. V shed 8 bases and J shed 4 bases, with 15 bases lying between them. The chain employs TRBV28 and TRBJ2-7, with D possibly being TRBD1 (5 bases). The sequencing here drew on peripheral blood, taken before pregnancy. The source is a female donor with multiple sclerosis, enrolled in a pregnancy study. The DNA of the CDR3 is TGTGCCAGCGGCAGGGCAAGTATATACGAGCAGTACTTC. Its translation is CASGRASIYEQYF.